These T cell receptor beta chains were read from a single sample in a study of blood T cell repertoires in COVID-19. This table comes from immunoSEQ multiplex PCR, and its TCRdb copy is limited to in-frame clones, with some not included. The profile covers 81,000 or so clones, with roughly 77% appearing a single time and around an eighth taken by the ten largest. The sample consisted of peripheral blood. The source is a human donor in a cohort sampled during active COVID-19. Both conserved end residues are part of each CDR3. The order of the fields is D gene, clone size, J gene, V gene, CDR3 protein, CDR3 DNA. The D gene is left open where the match is weak. Some rows have no size entry. The others give once, few or many, or a class for an expanded clone.

d_call: TRBD1; clone_size: -; j_call: TRBJ1-4; v_call: TRBV6-6; cdr3_aa: CASRDRGEDEKLFF; cdr3_nt: TGTGCCAGCAGAGACAGGGGGGAGGACGAAAAACTGTTTTTT
d_call: -; clone_size: -; j_call: TRBJ2-2; v_call: TRBV7-9; cdr3_aa: CASSLMQGNTGELFF; cdr3_nt: TGTGCCAGCAGCTTAATGCAGGGAAACACCGGGGAGCTGTTTTTT
d_call: -; clone_size: -; j_call: TRBJ2-2; v_call: TRBV2; cdr3_aa: CASSRGEAGELFF; cdr3_nt: TGTGCCAGCAGTCGCGGGGAGGCCGGGGAGCTGTTTTTT
d_call: -; clone_size: -; j_call: TRBJ2-2; v_call: TRBV14; cdr3_aa: CASSPWATSGELFF; cdr3_nt: TGTGCCAGCAGCCCCTGGGCTACATCCGGGGAGCTGTTTTTT
d_call: -; clone_size: -; j_call: TRBJ2-1; v_call: TRBV9; cdr3_aa: CASSVQGQTYNEQFF; cdr3_nt: TGTGCCAGCAGCGTCCAGGGGCAGACCTACAATGAGCAGTTCTTC
d_call: -; clone_size: many; j_call: TRBJ1-2; v_call: TRBV4-1; cdr3_aa: CASSQIQGVRGYTF; cdr3_nt: TGCGCCAGCAGCCAGATACAGGGAGTTAGGGGCTACACCTTC
d_call: -; clone_size: -; j_call: TRBJ1-2; v_call: TRBV21-1; cdr3_aa: CASSPKRPRDKQIWYGYTF; cdr3_nt: TGTGCCAGCAGCCCAAAGCGGCCCAGGGACAAACAGATTTGGTATGGCTACACCTTC
d_call: TRBD1; clone_size: -; j_call: TRBJ2-5; v_call: TRBV5-1; cdr3_aa: CASSFMGTGEETQYF; cdr3_nt: TGCGCCAGCAGCTTTATGGGGACAGGGGAAGAGACCCAGTACTTC
d_call: -; clone_size: once; j_call: TRBJ1-5; v_call: TRBV10-2; cdr3_aa: CASSGLNQPQHF; cdr3_nt: TGCGCCTCGTCCGGACTTAATCAGCCCCAGCATTTT
d_call: TRBD1; clone_size: -; j_call: TRBJ2-5; v_call: TRBV5-1; cdr3_aa: CASSSWTGPNSYQETQYF; cdr3_nt: TGCGCCAGCAGCTCCTGGACAGGGCCCAACTCGTACCAAGAGACCCAGTACTTC
d_call: TRBD1; clone_size: -; j_call: TRBJ2-7; v_call: TRBV13; cdr3_aa: CASSFVGQPFYEQYF; cdr3_nt: TGTGCCAGCAGCTTCGTGGGACAGCCCTTCTACGAGCAGTACTTC
d_call: -; clone_size: -; j_call: TRBJ1-3; v_call: TRBV20-1; cdr3_aa: CSASSLLTSTDTIYF; cdr3_nt: TGCAGTGCTAGTTCTCTTTTGACAAGTACGGACACCATATATTTT
d_call: -; clone_size: -; j_call: TRBJ1-3; v_call: TRBV28; cdr3_aa: CASGPFSSSGNTIYF; cdr3_nt: TGTGCCAGCGGGCCATTCTCAAGCTCTGGAAACACCATATATTTT
d_call: TRBD1; clone_size: -; j_call: TRBJ2-7; v_call: TRBV12-3/TRBV12-4; cdr3_aa: CASSRTGSYEQYF; cdr3_nt: TGTGCCAGCAGTCGGACAGGCTCCTACGAGCAGTACTTC
d_call: -; clone_size: -; j_call: TRBJ1-2; v_call: TRBV19; cdr3_aa: CASSSRHTNYGYTF; cdr3_nt: TGTGCCAGTAGTTCCAGACATACTAACTATGGCTACACCTTC
d_call: -; clone_size: -; j_call: TRBJ1-5; v_call: TRBV30; cdr3_aa: CAWSVMGGQNQPQHF; cdr3_nt: TGTGCCTGGAGTGTAATGGGCGGACAGAATCAGCCCCAGCATTTT
d_call: -; clone_size: once; j_call: TRBJ1-2; v_call: TRBV7-2; cdr3_aa: CASSPRQAYYGYTF; cdr3_nt: TGTGCCAGCAGCCCCAGACAGGCCTACTATGGCTACACCTTC
d_call: TRBD2; clone_size: -; j_call: TRBJ2-1; v_call: TRBV28; cdr3_aa: CASSLPGLAAYNEQFF; cdr3_nt: TGTGCCAGCAGTCTACCGGGACTAGCGGCCTACAATGAGCAGTTCTTC
d_call: TRBD1; clone_size: -; j_call: TRBJ1-5; v_call: TRBV30; cdr3_aa: CAWTTTGGNQPQHF; cdr3_nt: TGTGCCTGGACCACAACAGGGGGCAATCAGCCCCAGCATTTT
d_call: -; clone_size: -; j_call: TRBJ1-2; v_call: TRBV28; cdr3_aa: CAIAGSANYGYTF; cdr3_nt: TGTGCCATCGCAGGTTCAGCTAACTATGGCTACACCTTC
d_call: TRBD1; clone_size: -; j_call: TRBJ1-2; v_call: TRBV7-8; cdr3_aa: CASSYAGGANYGYTF; cdr3_nt: TGTGCCAGCAGCTATGCAGGGGGCGCGAACTATGGCTACACCTTC
d_call: -; clone_size: few; j_call: TRBJ1-5; v_call: TRBV5-8; cdr3_aa: CASSLARGANQPQHF; cdr3_nt: TGTGCCAGCAGCTTGGCCAGGGGTGCCAATCAGCCCCAGCATTTT
d_call: TRBD1; clone_size: few; j_call: TRBJ2-2; v_call: TRBV6-6; cdr3_aa: CATKITGVNTGELFF; cdr3_nt: TGTGCCACTAAGATAACAGGGGTCAACACCGGGGAGCTGTTTTTT
d_call: -; clone_size: -; j_call: TRBJ2-7; v_call: TRBV11-2; cdr3_aa: CASSLTRDMYEQYF; cdr3_nt: TGTGCCAGCAGCTTAACCAGGGATATGTACGAGCAGTACTTC
d_call: -; clone_size: -; j_call: TRBJ2-2; v_call: TRBV6-5; cdr3_aa: CASRVGAGTGELFF; cdr3_nt: TGTGCCAGCAGGGTGGGGGCCGGCACCGGGGAGCTGTTTTTT
d_call: -; clone_size: -; j_call: TRBJ1-6; v_call: TRBV30; cdr3_aa: CAWSLLPPGSYNSPLHF; cdr3_nt: TGTGCCTGGAGCCTTTTACCCCCCGGCTCCTATAATTCACCCCTCCACTTT
d_call: -; clone_size: -; j_call: TRBJ2-7; v_call: TRBV28; cdr3_aa: CASSIDSRIYEQYF; cdr3_nt: TGTGCCAGCAGTATCGACAGTCGAATTTACGAGCAGTACTTC
d_call: TRBD2; clone_size: -; j_call: TRBJ2-2; v_call: TRBV5-3; cdr3_aa: CARSLRGTSGGTGELFF; cdr3_nt: TGTGCCAGAAGCTTGCGTGGGACTAGCGGGGGGACCGGGGAGCTGTTTTTT
d_call: TRBD1; clone_size: -; j_call: TRBJ1-2; v_call: TRBV7-9; cdr3_aa: CASSSGTGFVYGYTF; cdr3_nt: TGTGCCAGCAGCTCCGGGACAGGGTTTGTCTATGGCTACACCTTC
d_call: TRBD1; clone_size: -; j_call: TRBJ1-4; v_call: TRBV5-1; cdr3_aa: CASSFRQGGGKLFF; cdr3_nt: TGCGCCAGCAGCTTCCGACAGGGGGGTGGGAAACTGTTTTTT
d_call: -; clone_size: -; j_call: TRBJ1-5; v_call: TRBV15; cdr3_aa: CATSWASNQPQHF; cdr3_nt: TGTGCCACCAGCTGGGCATCCAATCAGCCCCAGCATTTT
d_call: -; clone_size: -; j_call: TRBJ2-3; v_call: TRBV6-5; cdr3_aa: CASSRLGGGTDTQYF; cdr3_nt: TGTGCCAGCAGCCGGCTCGGAGGGGGCACAGATACGCAGTATTTT
d_call: TRBD2; clone_size: -; j_call: TRBJ2-1; v_call: TRBV7-2; cdr3_aa: CASSSSGGARNEQFF; cdr3_nt: TGTGCCAGCAGCTCTAGCGGGGGGGCCCGAAATGAGCAGTTCTTC
d_call: TRBD1; clone_size: -; j_call: TRBJ1-2; v_call: TRBV10-3; cdr3_aa: CAIRAGTGDGYTF; cdr3_nt: TGTGCCATACGGGCCGGGACAGGGGATGGCTACACCTTC
d_call: -; clone_size: -; j_call: TRBJ1-2; v_call: TRBV2; cdr3_aa: CASSDEGGFRFYTF; cdr3_nt: TGTGCCAGCAGTGACGAGGGCGGGTTTCGGTTCTACACCTTC
d_call: -; clone_size: -; j_call: TRBJ1-5; v_call: TRBV10-3; cdr3_aa: CAISDRYSNQPQHF; cdr3_nt: TGTGCCATCAGTGATCGGTATAGCAATCAGCCCCAGCATTTT
d_call: TRBD2; clone_size: -; j_call: TRBJ2-7; v_call: TRBV28; cdr3_aa: CASSLPGGGSHEQYF; cdr3_nt: TGTGCCAGCAGTCTCCCTGGGGGGGGTAGTCACGAGCAGTACTTC
d_call: -; clone_size: few; j_call: TRBJ1-2; v_call: TRBV7-9; cdr3_aa: CASSLITFYGYTF; cdr3_nt: TGTGCCAGCAGCTTAATTACTTTCTATGGCTACACCTTC
d_call: TRBD1; clone_size: -; j_call: TRBJ1-5; v_call: TRBV19; cdr3_aa: CASSIRGQGTRNQPQHF; cdr3_nt: TGTGCCAGTAGTATACGGGGACAGGGAACACGCAATCAGCCCCAGCATTTT
d_call: -; clone_size: -; j_call: TRBJ2-3; v_call: TRBV5-5; cdr3_aa: CASSLGGPTDTQYF; cdr3_nt: TGTGCCAGCAGCTTGGGGGGCCCCACAGATACGCAGTATTTT
d_call: TRBD2; clone_size: -; j_call: TRBJ2-1; v_call: TRBV2; cdr3_aa: CASSAGLAGGFSYNEQFF; cdr3_nt: TGTGCCAGCAGTGCTGGACTAGCGGGGGGGTTCTCCTACAATGAGCAGTTCTTC
d_call: -; clone_size: -; j_call: TRBJ2-7; v_call: TRBV10-3; cdr3_aa: CAISEITGNLNEQYF; cdr3_nt: TGTGCCATCAGTGAGATAACAGGGAATTTGAACGAGCAGTACTTC
d_call: TRBD2; clone_size: -; j_call: TRBJ2-3; v_call: TRBV5-1; cdr3_aa: CASSLAGGLLSTDTQYF; cdr3_nt: TGCGCCAGCAGCCTAGCGGGGGGGCTCCTCAGCACAGATACGCAGTATTTT
d_call: TRBD1; clone_size: -; j_call: TRBJ1-1; v_call: TRBV7-2; cdr3_aa: CASSKGQGNTEAFF; cdr3_nt: TGTGCCAGCAGCAAGGGACAGGGAAACACTGAAGCTTTCTTT
d_call: TRBD1; clone_size: -; j_call: TRBJ2-1; v_call: TRBV10-1; cdr3_aa: CASSETGGYNEQFF; cdr3_nt: TGCGCCAGCAGTGAGACAGGGGGCTACAATGAGCAGTTCTTC
d_call: -; clone_size: once; j_call: TRBJ2-7; v_call: TRBV3-1/TRBV3-2; cdr3_aa: CASSQTLSYEQYF; cdr3_nt: TGTGCCAGCAGCCAGACACTTTCCTACGAGCAGTACTTC
d_call: -; clone_size: many; j_call: TRBJ2-5; v_call: TRBV7-9; cdr3_aa: CASSLLGQGKETQYF; cdr3_nt: TGTGCCAGCAGCTTATTAGGTCAGGGTAAGGAGACCCAGTACTTC
d_call: -; clone_size: -; j_call: TRBJ1-6; v_call: TRBV4-3; cdr3_aa: CASSREGQGGAPLHF; cdr3_nt: TGCGCCAGCAGCCGAGAAGGCCAGGGAGGTGCACCCCTCCACTTT
d_call: -; clone_size: -; j_call: TRBJ2-7; v_call: TRBV27; cdr3_aa: CASSSYRAWSYEQYF; cdr3_nt: TGTGCCAGCAGTTCTTACAGGGCTTGGTCCTACGAGCAGTACTTC
d_call: -; clone_size: -; j_call: TRBJ1-1; v_call: TRBV18; cdr3_aa: CASSGMGGFNTEAFF; cdr3_nt: TGTGCCAGCTCAGGAATGGGAGGGTTCAACACTGAAGCTTTCTTT